These 3 T cell receptor beta chains originate from one sample sequenced in a study of regulatory T cells in long-lasting Graves disease. Time point specified: newly diagnosed GD, antithyroid drugs for less than 3 months. TCR sequences were obtained from RNA taken from PBMCs. For TCR beta, libraries came from iRepertoire HTBI primers and Arm-PCR of CDR3 regions. TCRdb independently ran MiXCR on the multiplex PCR reads; one entry per CDR3 protein. Among approximately 210,000 distinct CDR3 sequences listed, about 17% were seen once. This material consisted of peripheral blood mononuclear cells (PBMCs), taken at new diagnosis, from a patient treated with antithyroid drugs. The receptors here all came from a female donor with Graves disease.

This clonotype was counted between two and nine times. This chain links TRBV7-2 with TRBJ1-5, with D tentatively TRBD1 (5 bases). CDR3 length equals 15 residues. Germline CDR1 is SGHTA and CDR2 is FQGNSA. V lost 3 bases and J 3 bases, leaving 12 bases between the germline ends. Here the CDR3 reads CASSFPPGTNQPQHF. In nucleotides, the CDR3 is TGTGCCAGCAGCTTCCCACCAGGGACCAATCAGCCCCAGCATTTT.

The chain has TRBV20-1 and TRBJ2-3, with TRBD1 as a possible D gene (6 bases). Germline lookup yields CDR1 DFQATT and CDR2 SNEGSKA (reference sequence). The CDR3 covers 15 residues. V lost 6 bases, J lost 2 bases, and 18 bases lay in between. In DNA, the CDR3 is TGCAGTGCCACAAGGACAGAACTTAACACAGATACGCAGTATTTT. This encodes CSATRTELNTDTQYF.

This clonotype was counted at least ten times. The chain carries TRBV20-1 and TRBJ1-1, with D unclear. The CDR3 contains 10 residues. Germline CDR1 DFQATT, CDR2 SNEGSKA (reference sequence). V was clipped by 3 bases and J by 7 bases, with 6 bases between them. The CDR3 nucleotides read TGCAGTGCTAGTCGGGATGAAGCTTTCTTT. Translated, it gives CSASRDEAFF.